This T cell receptor (beta chain) emerged from a study of neurological immune-mediated disorders (dated by TCRdb to between 2019 and 2020). Concerning the study at large: Using UMI-based sequencing, the study compared peripheral blood TCR-beta repertoires from patients with HTLV-I-associated myelopathy (HAM/TSP), patients with multiple sclerosis, and healthy controls. Of the approximately 65 subjects in the cohort, some 15 were HAM/TSP patients, some 35 were multiple sclerosis patients, and some 20 were healthy controls. Alongside PBMC samples, the set of some 97 TCR-beta libraries contained longitudinal samples, technical triplicates, and paired CD4+ and CD8+ T-cell subsets that had been sorted. Technical triplicate libraries were sequenced to precisely calculate how much the frequency of each individual clone varied.

Including the terminal cysteine and phenylalanine, the CDR3 comprises 15 residues. The DNA shown is the 45-base CDR3, in frame from base 1. Looking up the germline V gene yields CDR1 SNHLY and CDR2 FYNNEI. V and J are trimmed by 5 bases and 6 bases, and the gene matches miss 7 bases of the junction. Concerning this clonotype itself: No cognate antigen has been identified for it. No base quality values were provided; no much bigger clone lies one nucleotide off.

The full study reports these points: TCR clonal expansion was greatest in HAM/TSP patients and smallest in MS patients, who ranked below even healthy controls. Expanded clones from different subjects shared no identical CDR3 amino acid sequences, which suggests that TCR-beta repertoires were private in all groups.

cDNA was synthesized by template-switch 5'RACE using a primer carrying a 10-nucleotide random unique molecular identifier by which each TCR transcript was tagged. Over 180 million TCR-beta sequences, covering 15-18 subjects, were produced in each sequencing run. Total RNA was extracted with the RNeasy kit. Using the KAPA Real-time Library Amplification kit, TCR-beta VDJ regions were amplified with primers for the TCR constant region and the 5'RACE anchor. A first PCR added sample indexes and Illumina adaptors, after which a second PCR increased the library yield. After Ampure bead purification, the roughly 650 bp TCR product was size-selected on a 2% E-gel SizeSelection system. Before pooling, library quality was checked on a Bioanalyzer, concentration was measured with Qubit, and libraries were quantified with the Kapa Library Quantification kit. Paired-end 2 x 150 bp sequencing of the libraries was performed on an Illumina HiSeq 2500. To increase sequence diversity, about 25-31% phiX was spiked into each library pool. Under the source paper's analysis protocol: Quality-filtered reads were processed with the UMI-based MiGEC pipeline, and over 80% of raw TCR sequences were removed by the MiGEC pipeline during error correction. IMGT germline references were used for aligning VDJ genes, and each clonotype was defined as a unique CDR3 amino acid sequence together with its V-J genes. Clonal expansion, Shannon diversity, and CDR3 relatedness (CalcPairwiseDistances, ClusterSamples) were evaluated with VDJtools, and phylogenetic trees were built with CLCbio workbench. Clones with at least 8 unique UMIs were defined as expanded, with this threshold being based on coefficient-of-variation modelling across technical triplicates. TCRdb handled the public reads itself, with Q25 trimming in fastp and clone calling in MiXCR, and kept productive beta chains. Rows are unified per CDR3 protein, each entry keeping the most common DNA and genes. The V and J calls reflect TCRdb's pipeline rather than the authors' work. Recorded for this sample are about 44,000 distinct CDR3 sequences; about a fifth of them occurred a single time. The top ten hold about 4.5% of the sample.

What this sample's time point label stands for: technical triplicate 3. Unsorted PBMC libraries were generated from 2 million PBMCs stored in RNAlater at -80 °C until RNA extraction. Peripheral blood underwent Ficoll-Hypaque density gradient centrifugation to isolate PBMCs, which were then cryopreserved in liquid nitrogen. Sequencing input: PBMCs. The V and J genes are TRBV2 and TRBJ1-5, with 10 bases aligning to TRBD1. The receptor was derived from a man aged 55-75 years with HTLV-1-associated myelopathy (HAM/TSP). The bases read TGTGCCAGCAGTCTCCGGGACAGGGGTCCTCAGCCCCAGCATTTT. This is translated as CASSLRDRGPQPQHF.